This TCR beta chain comes out of a study of blood T cell repertoires in COVID-19. For the study at large: The origin of the acute and convalescent COVID-19 samples was the United States, Italy and Spain.

The CDR3 sequence is 13 residues long. CDR1 and CDR2 from the germline V gene are SGHTA and FQGNSA. Deletions cut 3 bases from V and 8 bases from J, with 10 bases between. Profiling relied on immunoSEQ multiplex PCR, and the TCRdb table lists in-frame clones only, not all of them. There are approximately 200,000 clones in the sample; 80% to 90% occur only once, and around 7% lies in the top ten. Sequenced material: PBMCs or T cells enriched from blood (not recorded which). This rearrangement joins TRBV7-2 to TRBJ1-4; D unresolved. The TCR comes from a man aged 30 to 39 in a cohort exposed to, infected with or recovered from COVID-19 (not recorded which). The CDR3 reads CASSFFTGEKLFF. The CDR3 DNA sequence: TGTGCCAGCAGCTTTTTCACGGGAGAAAAACTGTTTTTT. Looking up the rest from reference TRBV7-2 and TRBJ1-4 gives the full variable domain: GAGVSQSPSNKVTEKGKDVELRCDPISGHTALYWYRQSLGQGLEFLIYFQGNSAPDKSGLPSDRFSAERTGGSVSTLTIQRTQQEDSAVYLCASSFFTGEKLFFGSGTQLSVL.